This T cell receptor (beta chain) originates from a study of radiation and T cells in renal cell carcinoma. About the study: Nephrectomy followed 15 Gy stereotactic body radiation by 4 weeks. Regarding the study as a whole: Without pretreatment biopsies, baseline tumor clonotype presence was undetermined.

Here immunoSEQ multiplex PCR was the method, and the copy in TCRdb shows in-frame clones only, minus some. Seen here are around 94,000 clones, approximately 86% observed once, and the top ten hold approximately 8.1%. Germline V gene sequence: CDR1 SGHTS, CDR2 YDEGEE. The V gene lost 7 bases and the J gene lost 7 bases, with 15 bases spanning the gap. The CDR3 extends over 13 amino acids. Turning to this clone: Its antigen is as yet unknown.

Time point specified: baseline pretreatment blood. The treatment is: 15 Gy SBRT to primary tumor, nephrectomy 4 weeks later. This receptor was taken from a man between 45 and 60 years old with renal cell carcinoma. The specimen was blood, collected from a patient whose treatment included radiotherapy and nephrectomy. The chain carries TRBV5-8 and TRBJ2-1; D might be TRBD2 (6 bases). The CDR3 DNA is TGTGCCAGCGGCGCGGGCCGGGGGAATGAGCAGTTCTTC. Protein: CASGAGRGNEQFF.